Presented here are 19 T cell receptor beta chains from one specimen sequenced in a study of blood T cell repertoires in COVID-19. Profiling relied on immunoSEQ multiplex PCR, and the TCRdb table lists in-frame clones only, not all of them. Here the sample spans roughly 570,000 clones, about 88% being singletons. The specimen was peripheral blood. The receptors shown here come from a woman in her forties or fifties with COVID-19, enrolled during active disease.

The sample holds a few counts of this clone. The chain combines TRBV15 with TRBJ2-7, with D unclear. Trimming cost V 0 bases and J 0 bases, with 6 bases left between them. The germline V gene has CDR1 LNHNV and CDR2 YYDKDF (reference sequence). The CDR3 totals 14 residues. The CDR3 DNA reads TGTGCCACCAGCAGAGAAGCTGGCTCCTACGAGCAGTACTTC. It encodes CATSREAGSYEQYF.

The chain couples TRBV28 to TRBJ2-7; TRBD1 agrees at 10 bases. There are 14 residues in the CDR3. Trimming cost V 4 bases and J 3 bases; bases outside gene matches: 3. The germline gives CDR1 MDHEN, CDR2 SYDVKM. The CDR3 protein is CASSWTGGNYEQYF. The CDR3 DNA is TGTGCCAGCAGTTGGACAGGGGGTAACTACGAGCAGTACTTC. Full variable domain (remainder filled in from reference TRBV28 and TRBJ2-7): DVKVTQSSRYLVKRTGEKVFLECVQDMDHENMFWYRQDPGLGLRLIYFSYDVKMKEKGDIPEGYSVSREKKERFSLILESASTNQTSMYLCASSWTGGNYEQYFGPGTRLTVT.

The chain combines TRBV19 with TRBJ2-5; the match to TRBD2 covers 8 bases. The ends lost 0 bases at V and 3 bases at J; junction bases unmatched: 6. The CDR3 is 16 residues long. Germline loops: CDR1 LNHDA, CDR2 SQIVND (reference sequence). The CDR3 region has the DNA TGTGCCAGTAGTATAGATCTGGAGCGGGGGAAAGAGACCCAGTACTTC. As protein: CASSIDLERGKETQYF.

V and J are TRBV5-4 and TRBJ2-5, with D perhaps matching TRBD1 (6 bases). The germline gives CDR1 SGHNT, CDR2 YYREEE (reference sequence). CDR3 length equals 13 residues. V was trimmed by 8 bases and J by 5 bases, leaving 16 bases between them. The CDR3 loop reads CASHQQGSETQYF. CDR3 bases: TGTGCCAGTCACCAACAGGGCAGCGAGACCCAGTACTTC.

This chain links TRBV11-2 with TRBJ2-7, with D perhaps TRBD2 (6 bases). Germline CDR1 is SGHAT and CDR2 is FQNNGV. CDR3 size: 13 residues. V dropped 4 bases and J dropped 3 bases, with 10 bases sitting between them. The CDR3 coding sequence is TGTGCCAGCAGCTCTAAGGGACTCTACGAGCAGTACTTC. This sequence encodes CASSSKGLYEQYF.

The chain carries TRBV5-1 and TRBJ1-2; perhaps TRBD1 as D (5 bases). Per the germline V gene, CDR1 is SGHRS and CDR2 is YFSETQ. V was trimmed by 3 bases and J by 13 bases, leaving 19 bases between them. This CDR3 comprises 13 residues. Here the CDR3 DNA reads TGCGCCAGCAGCTGGGGCCCCCCCGGAGATCTCACCTTC. Amino acid sequence: CASSWGPPGDLTF.

V and J are TRBV15 and TRBJ2-1; D gene unclear. The CDR3 runs 16 residues. CDR1 and CDR2 from the germline V gene are LNHNV and YYDKDF (reference sequence). V dropped 5 bases and J dropped 7 bases, with 21 bases sitting between them. CDR3: CATSPTLQQDNNEQFF. CDR3 nucleotide sequence: TGTGCCACCAGCCCCACCCTACAGCAAGATAATAATGAGCAGTTCTTC.

V is TRBV30 and J is TRBJ1-2; no firm D call. This CDR3 is 13 amino acids long. In germline, CDR1 is GTSNPN, CDR2 SVGIG (reference sequence). V shed 2 bases and J shed 0 bases, with 7 bases lying between them. The CDR3 coding sequence is TGTGCCTGGAGTCCGAGTACTAACTATGGCTACACCTTC. This codes for CAWSPSTNYGYTF.

The chain uses TRBV7-2 and TRBJ1-1; tentative D call: TRBD1 (6 bases). Trimming removed 5 bases from V and 10 bases from J, with 14 bases in between. CDR1 is SGHTA and CDR2 is FQGNSA in the germline V gene. The CDR3 extends over 12 amino acids. CDR3 nucleotides: TGTGCCAGCAGCCCTGGGACATCCGGAGCTTTCTTT. It is translated as CASSPGTSGAFF.

The DNA of the CDR3 is TGTGCTAGTGGTTTGGGGGACAGGGGGCAATCCGGGGAGCTGTTTTTT. Amino acid sequence: CASGLGDRGQSGELFF. The V gene is TRBV12-5, the J gene TRBJ2-2, with TRBD1 matching 12 bases. The CDR3 runs 16 residues. Germline values: CDR1 LGHNT, CDR2 FRNRAP. Trimming removed 1 base from V and 6 bases from J; junction bases left unmatched: 3.

This clone appeared a few times. The chain has TRBV19 and TRBJ1-5, with D possibly being TRBD1 (6 bases). The V end lost 3 bases, the J end lost 7 bases, and 10 bases lay between the germline ends. CDR3 length equals 13 residues. Looked up from germline, CDR1 is LNHDA and CDR2 is SQIVND (reference sequence). For the CDR3, the DNA is TGTGCCAGTAGTATTATGACAGGACAGCCCCAGCATTTT. Residues: CASSIMTGQPQHF.

The rearrangement joins TRBV2 to TRBJ1-1; TRBD1 is a possible D gene (6 bases). V was cut by 1 base and J by 10 bases, with 10 bases left in between. Germline CDR1 is SNHLY and CDR2 is FYNNEI. CDR3 length: 12 amino acids. CDR3 bases: TGTGCCAGCAGTGAAGGGGGGCGGCGAGCTTTCTTT. This encodes CASSEGGRRAFF.

A word on this clone: The same CDR3 is also encoded by other DNA sequences in this sample. The chain has TRBV20-1 and TRBJ1-2, with D possibly matching TRBD1 (5 bases). Germline loops: CDR1 DFQATT, CDR2 SNEGSKA (reference sequence). CDR3 size: 11 residues. Trimming cost V 6 bases and J 4 bases, with 9 bases left between them. This CDR3 is CSAPDSYGYTF. CDR3 in DNA: TGCAGTGCCCCAGACAGCTATGGCTACACCTTC.

The chain is built from TRBV6-6 and TRBJ1-6; tentatively, D is TRBD1 (5 bases). The germline gives CDR1 MNHNY, CDR2 SVGAGI (reference sequence). Trimming removed 5 bases at V and 4 bases at J, with 15 bases between. The length of the CDR3 is 16 residues. The DNA of the CDR3 is TGTGCCAGCAGTAAACAGGAGCCCTTTTATAATTCACCCCTCCACTTT. Translation: CASSKQEPFYNSPLHF.

The CDR3 here is CAWSVIQRASTDTQYF. The CDR3, as DNA: TGTGCCTGGAGTGTAATCCAGCGAGCTAGCACAGATACGCAGTATTTT. V is TRBV30 and J is TRBJ2-3; no definite D call. The CDR3 totals 16 residues. Germline V gene sequence: CDR1 GTSNPN, CDR2 SVGIG (reference sequence). Trimming cost V 0 bases and J 0 bases, with 13 bases left between them. The variable domain in full, completed from reference TRBV30 and TRBJ2-3, reads SQTIHQWPATLVQPVGSPLSLECTVEGTSNPNLYWYRQAAGRGLQLLFYSVGIGQISSEVPQNLSASRPQDRQFILSSKKLLLSDSGFYLCAWSVIQRASTDTQYFGPGTRLTVL.

V and J are TRBV19 and TRBJ2-2, with 11 positions matching TRBD1. CDR1 is LNHDA, CDR2 SQIVND, per germline (reference sequence). V lost 4 bases, J lost 5 bases, and 3 bases stayed unmatched. The CDR3 covers 15 residues. The CDR3 region has the DNA TGTGCCAGTAGTAAGGACAGGGGGCTGACCGGGGAGCTGTTTTTT. Translating it yields CASSKDRGLTGELFF.

This chain joins TRBV6-5 and TRBJ2-2; the match to TRBD2 covers 13 bases. The junction had 6 bases not matched to a gene; V was cut back by 5 bases and J by 12 bases. This CDR3 contains 14 residues. Germline assignment: CDR1 MNHEY and CDR2 SVGAGI. The CDR3, as DNA: TGTGCCAGCAGTCAACGACTAGCGGGGGGCCAGCTGTTTTTT. Protein sequence: CASSQRLAGGQLFF.

The chain uses TRBV5-5 and TRBJ1-1; D call uncertain. CDR3 length: 15 residues. V was cut by 3 bases and J by 1 base, with 13 bases left in between. The germline V gene has CDR1 SGHKS and CDR2 YYEKEE (reference sequence). This chain's CDR3 is CASSSGIRTNTEAFF. The CDR3 DNA is TGTGCCAGCAGCTCGGGAATTAGGACGAACACTGAAGCTTTCTTT.

This chain joins TRBV6-6 and TRBJ1-5; the match to TRBD1 covers 7 bases. The germline V gene has CDR1 MNHNY and CDR2 SVGAGI (reference sequence). The V gene end was trimmed by 5 bases and the J gene end by 5 bases; junction bases not matched to a gene: 3. The CDR3 is 13 amino acids. The CDR3 here is CASSHTGDQPQHF. CDR3 in DNA: TGTGCCAGCAGTCATACAGGGGATCAGCCCCAGCATTTT.